Below are 30 T cell receptor beta chains sequenced from a single sample in a study of T cells expressing NK-cell markers (TCRdb year 2020). The library relied on 5' RACE. Instrument used: Illumina HiSeq 2000. Once TCRdb had reprocessed the reads, it stored one entry per CDR3 protein sequence and supplied no DNA. This sample's table contains a few hundred thousand distinct CDR3 sequences. The ten top clones hold roughly 5.2% of the sample. The source material was blood T cells: a sorted CD56 or NKG2C T cell subset, CD4+ or CD8+ T cells, or bulk PBMC T cells (not recorded which). All receptors come from a man between 18 and 69 years old in good health.

The J gene is TRBJ2-5, the V gene TRBV5-1; there is no DNA to check the TCRdb D call of TRBD1. The length of the CDR3 is 14 residues. Germline V gives CDR1 SGHRS, CDR2 YFSETQ. CDR3 loop: CASSSSTGAETQYF.

The chain couples TRBV5-1 to TRBJ2-2; TCRdb calls TRBD2, which cannot be checked without DNA. The CDR3 is 16 residues long. Germline assignment: CDR1 SGHRS and CDR2 YFSETQ. The CDR3 region is CASSLRQTPIEGELFF.

The rearrangement links TRBV2 to TRBJ2-1; TCRdb picks TRBD1, but there is no DNA to check that call. Germline V gene lookup returns CDR1 SNHLY and CDR2 FYNNEI. CDR3 length: 17 amino acids. The CDR3 loop reads CASARDRGDTKGHEQFF.

The chain has TRBV6-5 and TRBJ1-2; TCRdb reports TRBD1, a call that lacks DNA to check it against. CDR1 and CDR2 from the germline V gene are MNHEY and SVGAGI. The length of the CDR3 is 14 residues. CDR3 region: CASSYRHRAYGYTF.

This chain joins TRBV18 and TRBJ2-1; TCRdb lists TRBD1, though no DNA is available to test this call. The CDR3 length is 15 residues. Germline values: CDR1 KGHSH, CDR2 LQKENI. CDR3: CASSPGTGHYNEQFF.

The V call is TRBV19, the J call TRBJ1-1; with no DNA, the TCRdb D assignment of TRBD1 cannot be verified. CDR1 is LNHDA and CDR2 is SQIVND in the germline V gene (reference sequence). The CDR3 covers 13 residues. The CDR3 reads CASTNGGIAEAFF.

The gene calls are TRBV20-1 and TRBJ2-5. Germline CDR1 and CDR2: DFQATT and SNEGSKA (reference sequence). CDR3 length: 12 amino acids. The CDR3 loop is CSARTTKETQYF.

This chain joins TRBV6-2 or TRBV6-3 and TRBJ2-5. This CDR3 has 13 amino acids. Germline V gene lookup returns CDR1 MNHEY and CDR2 SVGEGT. CDR3 region: CASNRLYQETQYF.

The chain employs TRBV6-1 and TRBJ2-4; TCRdb calls TRBD1, which cannot be checked without DNA. Germline CDR1 MNHNS, CDR2 SASEGT. The CDR3 spans 13 residues. The CDR3 is CASGGTPLSIQYF.

V usage is TRBV25-1 and J usage is TRBJ2-2; checking the TCRdb D call of TRBD1 is not possible without DNA. Germline V CDR1 and CDR2: MGHDK, SYGVNS. CDR3 size: 17 residues. The CDR3 loop is CASRTDRVYLDTGELFF. The full variable domain, in which reference TRBV25-1 and TRBJ2-2 provide the parts outside the CDR3, is EADIYQTPRYLVIGTGKKITLECSQTMGHDKMYWYQQDPGMELHLIHYSYGVNSTEKGDLSSESTVSRIRTEHFPLTLESARPSHTSQYLCASRTDRVYLDTGELFFGEGSRLTVL.

J is TRBJ1-5 and V is TRBV28; no DNA is available, so the TRBD1 call from TCRdb remains unchecked. The CDR3 runs 13 residues. Germline lookup yields CDR1 MDHEN and CDR2 SYDVKM. CDR3 in amino acids: CASSLGGSRPQHF.

The rearrangement joins TRBV20-1 to TRBJ2-5; as DNA is missing, the TRBD1 call by TCRdb cannot be tested. The CDR3 length is 16 residues. Germline assignment: CDR1 DFQATT and CDR2 SNEGSKA (reference sequence). This CDR3 is CSASPSRGKIQETQYF.

The chain is built from TRBV7-6 and TRBJ2-7; the D gene TCRdb calls, TRBD1, cannot be checked with no DNA. Germline V lookup: CDR1 SGHVS, CDR2 FNYEAQ. The CDR3 covers 13 residues. The CDR3 region is CASSRTGKSEQYF.

The genes are TRBV20-1 and TRBJ1-6; TCRdb outputs TRBD1, but without DNA this stays unchecked. The CDR3 covers 15 residues. Germline V CDR1 and CDR2: DFQATT, SNEGSKA (reference sequence). The CDR3 loop is CSAREWGLDNSPLHF.

CDR3 protein: CASSRGTGMTYEQYF. The rearrangement joins TRBV7-8 to TRBJ2-7; the D call of TRBD1 rests on TCRdb alone, since no DNA is present to check it. Germline assignment: CDR1 SGHVS and CDR2 FQNEAQ. The CDR3 spans 15 residues. The full variable domain, in which reference TRBV7-8 and TRBJ2-7 provide the parts outside the CDR3, is GAGVSQSPRYKVAKRGQDVALRCDPISGHVSLFWYQQALGQGPEFLTYFQNEAQLDKSGLPSDRFFAERPEGSVSTLKIQRTQQEDSAVYLCASSRGTGMTYEQYFGPGTRLTVT.

The J gene is TRBJ2-7, the V gene TRBV5-1; as DNA is missing, the TRBD2 call by TCRdb cannot be tested. This CDR3 has 14 residues. The germline V gene encodes CDR1 SGHRS and CDR2 YFSETQ. The CDR3 reads CASSYSGGAYEQYF.

The chain has TRBV5-6 and TRBJ1-6. This CDR3 has 15 residues. The germline gives CDR1 SGHDT, CDR2 YYEEEE. CDR3 protein: CASSREAGPLIPLHF.

The V and J genes are TRBV12-3 or TRBV12-4 and TRBJ2-7. The CDR3 sequence is 18 residues long. Here the CDR3 reads CASSTRPKTSLNASEQYF.

The gene calls are TRBV3-1 and TRBJ1-5. This CDR3 region has 12 residues. CDR1 is LGHDT, CDR2 YNNKEL, per germline (reference sequence). The CDR3 region is CASSRVGQPQHF. Full variable domain (rest looked up from reference TRBV3-1 and TRBJ1-5): DTAVSQTPKYLVTQMGNDKSIKCEQNLGHDTMYWYKQDSKKFLKIMFSYNNKELIINETVPNRFSPKSPDKAHLNLHINSLELGDSAVYFCASSRVGQPQHFGDGTRLSIL.

This rearrangement joins TRBV5-4 to TRBJ2-6; TCRdb gives TRBD1 as the D gene, but with no DNA this cannot be confirmed. CDR1 SGHNT and CDR2 YYREEE come from the germline V gene (reference sequence). The CDR3 covers 16 residues. The CDR3 reads CASSSRDRGRANVLTF.

CDR3 protein: CASSLLLAGGPNEQFF. The rearrangement joins TRBV7-2 to TRBJ2-1; TCRdb reports TRBD2, a call that lacks DNA to check it against. The CDR3 totals 16 residues. Germline V lookup: CDR1 SGHTA, CDR2 FQGNSA.

The V gene is TRBV12-3 or TRBV12-4, the J gene TRBJ1-1; TCRdb lists TRBD1, though no DNA is available to test this call. The CDR3 is 17 amino acids. The chain's CDR3 is CASSYRGSLKGNTEAFF.

The chain is built from TRBV11-2 and TRBJ1-6. Germline CDR1 and CDR2: SGHAT and FQNNGV. The CDR3 is 15 residues long. The CDR3 reads CASSLEGASNSPLHF.

V and J are TRBV20-1 and TRBJ2-1; as DNA is missing, the TRBD2 call by TCRdb cannot be tested. The CDR3 covers 14 residues. Per germline, CDR1 DFQATT and CDR2 SNEGSKA (reference sequence). CDR3 region: CSAVLPPSDNEQFF.

J is TRBJ1-4 and V is TRBV2. The CDR3 is 15 amino acids. Germline loops: CDR1 SNHLY, CDR2 FYNNEI. This CDR3 is CASRGSVATNEKLFF.

The V gene is TRBV5-1, the J gene TRBJ2-1. Germline-derived CDR1 and CDR2 are SGHRS and YFSETQ. CDR3 length: 12 residues. The CDR3: CASSEGSRKQFF.

The CDR3 spells CSAHTGRRQETQYF. The chain employs TRBV20-1 and TRBJ2-5; the TCRdb D gene call, TRBD1, has no DNA to confirm it. The CDR3 sequence is 14 residues long. Germline loops: CDR1 DFQATT, CDR2 SNEGSKA (reference sequence).

The chain is built from TRBV5-1 and TRBJ1-2; TCRdb selects TRBD1, and the lack of DNA leaves this call unchecked. CDR3 length equals 13 residues. The germline CDR1 and CDR2 sequences are SGHRS and YFSETQ. This chain's CDR3 is CASSLQGEDGYTF.

This rearrangement joins TRBV19 to TRBJ2-2; TCRdb proposes TRBD1, but this gene call is untestable without DNA. The germline V gene has CDR1 LNHDA and CDR2 SQIVND (reference sequence). CDR3 size: 14 residues. Here the CDR3 reads CASSPQGAGGELFF. The full variable domain, in which reference TRBV19 and TRBJ2-2 provide the parts outside the CDR3, is DGGITQSPKYLFRKEGQNVTLSCEQNLNHDAMYWYRQDPGQGLRLIYYSQIVNDFQKGDIAEGYSVSREKKESFPLTVTSAQKNPTAFYLCASSPQGAGGELFFGEGSRLTVL.

The V call is TRBV20-1, the J call TRBJ2-2; the D call of TRBD1 rests on TCRdb alone, since no DNA is present to check it. Germline V gene sequence: CDR1 DFQATT, CDR2 SNEGSKA (reference sequence). The CDR3 loop spans 15 amino acids. CDR3 region: CSAERGEQNTGELFF.